This T cell receptor beta chain was observed in a study of T-cell memory formation after mild COVID-19. Findings and limits, study-wide: Contracting CD4+ clones were located mainly in CM and EM, and CD8+ clones in EMRA. Pre-infection memory carried some responding clones, suggesting that cross-reactive memory joined.

cDNA libraries for TCR alpha and TCR beta, carrying sample barcodes and UMIs, came from 5'RACE with constant-segment primers. MiXCR, run by TCRdb on the 5' RACE reads, gives a single entry per CDR3 protein. The profile shows fewer than 350,000 distinct CDR3 sequences, approximately 8.4% of them singletons. This clonotype was detected a few times. No antigen is known for it. The TCR sequence derives from a man aged 18 to 30 who had mild COVID-19 (a few samples of this study predate the infection). Cell type and time point are not known. Sequencing input: PBMCs or a T cell subset sorted from them (not recorded which).

The CDR3: CASSLLGGEVHGYTF. The CDR3 coding sequence is TGTGCCAGCAGCTTATTAGGGGGCGAAGTACATGGCTACACCTTC. The chain employs TRBV7-9 and TRBJ1-2; 7 nucleotides agree with TRBD1. Germline V lookup: CDR1 SEHNR, CDR2 FQNEAQ (reference sequence). The CDR3 contains 15 residues. V trimming: 2 bases; J trimming: 6 bases; junction bases outside the gene matches: 9.